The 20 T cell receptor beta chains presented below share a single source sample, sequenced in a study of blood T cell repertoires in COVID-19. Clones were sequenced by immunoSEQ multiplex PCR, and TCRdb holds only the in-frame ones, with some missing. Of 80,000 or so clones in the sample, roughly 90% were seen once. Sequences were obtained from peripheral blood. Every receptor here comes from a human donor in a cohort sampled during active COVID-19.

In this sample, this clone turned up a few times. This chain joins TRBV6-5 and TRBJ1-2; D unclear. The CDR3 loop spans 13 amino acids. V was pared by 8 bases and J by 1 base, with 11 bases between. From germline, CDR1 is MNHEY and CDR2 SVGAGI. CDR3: CASHLHSNYGYTF. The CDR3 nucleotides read TGTGCCAGCCACCTACACAGTAACTATGGCTACACCTTC.

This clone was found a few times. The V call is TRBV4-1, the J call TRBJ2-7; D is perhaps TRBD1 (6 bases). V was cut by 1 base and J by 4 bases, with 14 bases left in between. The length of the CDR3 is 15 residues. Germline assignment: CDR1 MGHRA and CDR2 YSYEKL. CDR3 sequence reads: CASSQAAGVGYEQYF. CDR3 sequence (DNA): TGCGCCAGCAGCCAAGCTGCAGGGGTGGGGTACGAGCAGTACTTC.

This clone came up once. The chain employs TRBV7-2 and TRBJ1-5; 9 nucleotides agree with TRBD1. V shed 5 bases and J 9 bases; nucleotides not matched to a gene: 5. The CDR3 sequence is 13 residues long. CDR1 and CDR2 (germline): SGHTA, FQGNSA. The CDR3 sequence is CASSPQGARPQHF. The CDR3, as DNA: TGTGCCAGCAGCCCACAGGGGGCGCGGCCCCAGCATTTT.

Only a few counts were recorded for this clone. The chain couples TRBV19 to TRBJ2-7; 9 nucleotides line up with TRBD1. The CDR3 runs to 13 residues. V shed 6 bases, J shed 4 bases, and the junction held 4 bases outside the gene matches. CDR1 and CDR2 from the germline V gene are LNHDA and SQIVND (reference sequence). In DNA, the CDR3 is TGTGCCAGTAGACCGACAGGGGGTTACGAGCAGTACTTC. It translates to CASRPTGGYEQYF.

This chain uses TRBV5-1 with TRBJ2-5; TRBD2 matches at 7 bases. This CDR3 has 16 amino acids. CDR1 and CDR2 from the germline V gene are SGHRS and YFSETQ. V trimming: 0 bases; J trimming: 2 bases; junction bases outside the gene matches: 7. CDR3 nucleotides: TGCGCCAGCAGCTTGGCCTTTGCGGGGGTACAAGAGACCCAGTACTTC. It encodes CASSLAFAGVQETQYF.

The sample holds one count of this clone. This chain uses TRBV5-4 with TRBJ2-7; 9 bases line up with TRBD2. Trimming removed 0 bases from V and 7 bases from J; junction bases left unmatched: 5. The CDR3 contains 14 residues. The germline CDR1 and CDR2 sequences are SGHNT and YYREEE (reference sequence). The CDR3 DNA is TGTGCCAGCAGCTTGGAGATAGCGGGAGTTGAGCAGTACTTC. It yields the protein CASSLEIAGVEQYF. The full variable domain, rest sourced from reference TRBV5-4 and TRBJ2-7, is ETGVTQSPTHLIKTRGQQVTLRCSSQSGHNTVSWYQQALGQGPQFIFQYYREEENGRGNFPPRFSGLQFPNYSSELNVNALELDDSALYLCASSLEIAGVEQYFGPGTRLTVT.

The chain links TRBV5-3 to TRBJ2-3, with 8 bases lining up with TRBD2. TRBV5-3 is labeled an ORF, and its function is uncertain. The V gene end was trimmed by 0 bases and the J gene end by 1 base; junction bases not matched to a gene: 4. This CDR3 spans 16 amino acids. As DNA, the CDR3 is TGTGCCAGAAGCTTGGCGGGACTAGTCTGCACAGATACGCAGTATTTT. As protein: CARSLAGLVCTDTQYF.

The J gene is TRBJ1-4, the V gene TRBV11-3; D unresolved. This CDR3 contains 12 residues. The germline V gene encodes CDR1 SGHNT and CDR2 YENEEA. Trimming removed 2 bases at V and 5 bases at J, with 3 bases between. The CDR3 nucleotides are TGTGCCAGCAGCTTAATAAATGAAAAACTGTTTTTT. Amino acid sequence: CASSLINEKLFF. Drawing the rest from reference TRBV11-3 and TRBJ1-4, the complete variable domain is EAGVVQSPRYKIIEKKQPVAFWCNPISGHNTLYWYLQNLGQGPELLIRYENEEAVDDSQLPKDRFSAERLKGVDSTLKIQPAELGDSAVYLCASSLINEKLFFGSGTQLSVL.

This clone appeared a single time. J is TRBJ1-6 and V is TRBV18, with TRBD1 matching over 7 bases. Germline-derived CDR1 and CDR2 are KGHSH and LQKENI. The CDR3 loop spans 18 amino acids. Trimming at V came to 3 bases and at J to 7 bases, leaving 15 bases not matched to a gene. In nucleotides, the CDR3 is TGTGCCAGCTCACCCGTGGCCCCGGCCCCGACAGGGAATTCACCCCTCCACTTT. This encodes CASSPVAPAPTGNSPLHF.

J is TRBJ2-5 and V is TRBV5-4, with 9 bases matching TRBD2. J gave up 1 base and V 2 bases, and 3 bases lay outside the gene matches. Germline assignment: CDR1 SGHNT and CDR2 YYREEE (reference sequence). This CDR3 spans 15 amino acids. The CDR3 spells CASSLRRGGQETQYF. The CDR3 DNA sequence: TGTGCCAGCAGCTTACGGCGGGGGGGCCAAGAGACCCAGTACTTC. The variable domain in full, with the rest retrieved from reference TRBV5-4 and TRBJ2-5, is ETGVTQSPTHLIKTRGQQVTLRCSSQSGHNTVSWYQQALGQGPQFIFQYYREEENGRGNFPPRFSGLQFPNYSSELNVNALELDDSALYLCASSLRRGGQETQYFGPGTRLLVL.

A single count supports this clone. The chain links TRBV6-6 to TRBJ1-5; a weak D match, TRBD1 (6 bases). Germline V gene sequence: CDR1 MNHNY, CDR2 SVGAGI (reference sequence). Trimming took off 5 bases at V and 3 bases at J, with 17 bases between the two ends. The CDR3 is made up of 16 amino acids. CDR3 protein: CASSPQQGSNNQPQHF. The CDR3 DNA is TGTGCCAGCAGTCCACAGCAGGGGTCGAACAATCAGCCCCAGCATTTT.

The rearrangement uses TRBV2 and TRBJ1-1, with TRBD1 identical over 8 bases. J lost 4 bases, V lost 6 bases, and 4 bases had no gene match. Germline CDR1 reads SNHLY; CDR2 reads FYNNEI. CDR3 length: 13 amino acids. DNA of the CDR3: TGTGCCAGCAGCAGGGGGCAGGTCACTGAAGCTTTCTTT. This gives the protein CASSRGQVTEAFF. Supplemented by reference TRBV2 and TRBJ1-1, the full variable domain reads EPEVTQTPSHQVTQMGQEVILRCVPISNHLYFYWYRQILGQKVEFLVSFYNNEISEKSEIFDDQFSVERPDGSNFTLKIRSTKLEDSAMYFCASSRGQVTEAFFGQGTRLTVV.

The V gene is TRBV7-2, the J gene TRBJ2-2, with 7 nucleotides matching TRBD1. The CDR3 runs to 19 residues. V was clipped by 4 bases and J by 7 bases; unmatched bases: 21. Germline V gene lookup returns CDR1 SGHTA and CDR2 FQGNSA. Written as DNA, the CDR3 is TGTGCCAGCAGCTCCCATAGCCTCAGGGGGTTGAGGCGCGGCGGGGAGCTGTTTTTT. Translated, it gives CASSSHSLRGLRRGGELFF.

CDR3 coding DNA: TGTGCCAGCAGTTTACAGGGGTTCACTGAAGCTTTCTTT. This gives the protein CASSLQGFTEAFF. The chain recombines TRBV6-5 with TRBJ1-1; TRBD1 matches 7 bases. This CDR3 is 13 amino acids long. The V segment lost 4 bases and the J segment 4 bases; nucleotides outside the gene matches: 3. In germline, CDR1 is MNHEY, CDR2 SVGAGI.

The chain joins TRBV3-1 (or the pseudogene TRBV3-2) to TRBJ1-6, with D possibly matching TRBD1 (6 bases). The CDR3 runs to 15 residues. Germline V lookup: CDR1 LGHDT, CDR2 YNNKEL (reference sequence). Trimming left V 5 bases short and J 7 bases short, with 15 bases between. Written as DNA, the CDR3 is TGTGCCAGCAGCGCCCGGGGCAGGGGAAATTCACCCCTCCACTTT. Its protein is CASSARGRGNSPLHF.

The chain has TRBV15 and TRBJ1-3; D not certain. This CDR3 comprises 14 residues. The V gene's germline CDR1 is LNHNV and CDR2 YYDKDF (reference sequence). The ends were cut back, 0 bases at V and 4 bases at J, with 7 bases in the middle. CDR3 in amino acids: CATSRDVTGNTIYF. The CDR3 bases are TGTGCCACCAGCAGAGACGTCACAGGAAACACCATATATTTT.

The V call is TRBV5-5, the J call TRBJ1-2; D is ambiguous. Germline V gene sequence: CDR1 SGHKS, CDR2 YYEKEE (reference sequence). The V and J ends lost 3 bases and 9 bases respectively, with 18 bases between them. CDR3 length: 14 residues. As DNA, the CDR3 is TGTGCCAGCAGCTGGCAGCGGGGAGGAGAGCGCTACACCTTC. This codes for CASSWQRGGERYTF. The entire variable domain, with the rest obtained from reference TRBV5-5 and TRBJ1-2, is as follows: DAGVTQSPTHLIKTRGQQVTLRCSPISGHKSVSWYQQVLGQGPQFIFQYYEKEERGRGNFPDRFSARQFPNYSSELNVNALLLGDSALYLCASSWQRGGERYTFGSGTRLTVV.

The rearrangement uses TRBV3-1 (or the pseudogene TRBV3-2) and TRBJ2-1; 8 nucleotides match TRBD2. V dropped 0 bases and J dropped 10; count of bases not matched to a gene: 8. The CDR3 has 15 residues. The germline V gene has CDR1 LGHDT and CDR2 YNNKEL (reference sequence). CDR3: CASSQEGAGGHEQFF. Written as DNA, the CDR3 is TGTGCCAGCAGCCAAGAGGGGGCGGGAGGCCACGAGCAGTTCTTC.

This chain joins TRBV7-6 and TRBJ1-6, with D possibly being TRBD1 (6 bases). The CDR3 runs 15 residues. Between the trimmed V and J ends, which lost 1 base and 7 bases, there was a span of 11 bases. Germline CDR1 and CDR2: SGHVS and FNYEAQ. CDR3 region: CASSLDRVPNSPLHF. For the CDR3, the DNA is TGTGCCAGCAGCTTAGACAGGGTTCCCAATTCACCCCTCCACTTT.

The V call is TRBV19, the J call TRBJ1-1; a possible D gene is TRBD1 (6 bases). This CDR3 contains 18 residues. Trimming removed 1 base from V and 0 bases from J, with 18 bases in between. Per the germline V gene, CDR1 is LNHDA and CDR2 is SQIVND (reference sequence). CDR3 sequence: CASSIGRDITELNTEAFF. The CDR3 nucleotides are TGTGCCAGTAGTATAGGTCGGGACATTACGGAACTGAACACTGAAGCTTTCTTT.